The source of this T cell receptor (beta chain) is a study of blood T cell repertoires in COVID-19. Looking at the study overall: COVID-19 samples collected from the United States, Italy and Spain covered acute and convalescent phases. The analysed material was cDNA or gDNA that came from T cells, B-cell-depleted T cells, or PBMCs.

Enrollment of patients from Seattle took place during active infection, with longitudinal follow-up. Libraries were prepared by immunoSEQ multiplex PCR; TCRdb keeps only in-frame clonotypes and omits some of them. This table holds 250,000 to 350,000 clones, more than 70% found once. CDR3 length equals 18 residues. The trim removed 6 bases at V and 0 bases at J, leaving 13 bases unmatched. Germline V gene sequence: CDR1 MDHEN, CDR2 SYDVKM. Material for sequencing was peripheral blood. The chain uses TRBV28 and TRBJ2-3, with 9 nucleotides matching TRBD2. The sequence derives from a woman in her twenties or thirties with COVID-19, enrolled during active disease. The CDR3 DNA sequence: TGTGCCAGCAGCCCTAAAAGCGGGAGGCGATCTAGCACAGATACGCAGTATTTT. This translates into CASSPKSGRRSSTDTQYF.